The 21 T cell receptor beta chains below come from one sample, sequenced in a study of cytomegalovirus exposure and HLA in healthy donors. The PCR contained 60 Vbeta and 13 Jbeta primers. Assay: immunoSEQ multiplex PCR; the TCRdb copy retains only in-frame clones and omits some. The sample shows more than 95,000 clones, roughly a tenth of them seen only once. Sequenced sample: PBMCs. The receptor source for this set is a man aged 25-40 years in good health and CMV-seronegative.

This clone has only a few counts. This chain's CDR3 is CASSPRREEKLFF. CDR3 in DNA: TGTGCCAGCTCACCTCGGAGGGAGGAAAAACTGTTTTTT. This chain joins TRBV18 and TRBJ1-4, with unresolved D. V lost 3 bases, J lost 8 bases, and 10 bases lay in between. CDR3 size: 13 residues. Germline V lookup: CDR1 KGHSH, CDR2 LQKENI.

This clone has more than one count but fewer than ten. This chain joins TRBV19 and TRBJ1-2; 7 nucleotides line up with TRBD1. The ends lost 4 bases at V and 3 bases at J; junction bases unmatched: 14. The CDR3 covers 17 residues. The germline V gene has CDR1 LNHDA and CDR2 SQIVND (reference sequence). The CDR3 is CASSREDGQAIDYGYTF. The CDR3 coding sequence is TGTGCCAGTAGTAGGGAAGACGGACAGGCCATTGACTATGGCTACACCTTC.

This clone was detected a few times. This may be a read error: a much more frequent sequence differs by one nucleotide. The chain links TRBV6-5 to TRBJ2-6, with D unresolved. Deletions cut 5 bases from V and 0 bases from J, with 5 bases between. From germline, CDR1 is MNHEY and CDR2 SVGAGI. CDR3 length: 14 amino acids. The CDR3 nucleotides are TGTGCCAGCAGTGAACACTCTGGGGCCAACGTCCTGACTTTC. Translating gives CASSEHSGANVLTF.

This clone was seen a few times. V usage is TRBV6-1 and J usage is TRBJ2-7, with D possibly matching TRBD2 (5 bases). Germline V lookup: CDR1 MNHNS, CDR2 SASEGT. This CDR3 region has 14 residues. V was shortened by 7 bases and J by 3 bases, with 16 bases between the two germline ends. In DNA, the CDR3 is TGTGCCAGCAAAATCGACTACCTCGTCTACGAGCAGTACTTC. This gives the protein CASKIDYLVYEQYF.

The rearrangement uses TRBV30 and TRBJ1-1; the D gene is possibly TRBD1 (6 bases). The CDR3 sequence is 12 residues long. Germline lookup yields CDR1 GTSNPN and CDR2 SVGIG (reference sequence). V was clipped by 4 bases and J by 7 bases, with 13 bases between them. The CDR3 DNA reads as TGTGCCTGGAAGGGGGACATCCTTGAAGCTTTCTTT. Its protein is CAWKGDILEAFF.

Concerning this clone itself: Compared with germline, one end of the junction differs, possibly owing to a read error. The J gene is TRBJ2-2, the V gene TRBV7-7; a possible D gene is TRBD1 (6 bases). The CDR3 runs to 13 residues. Germline lookup yields CDR1 SSHAT and CDR2 FNYEAQ (reference sequence). The CDR3 DNA is TGTGCTAGCAGACCAGGGGAAACCGGGGAGCTGTTTTTT. Residues: CASRPGETGELFF.

This clone showed up just a few times. The CDR3 sequence: CASRGPDPNTGELFF. The CDR3 DNA is TGTGCTAGTAGAGGCCCGGATCCAAACACCGGGGAGCTGTTTTTT. V usage is TRBV12-5 and J usage is TRBJ2-2; no definite D call. Between the trimmed V and J ends, which lost 8 bases and 2 bases, there was a span of 15 bases. The CDR3 loop spans 15 amino acids. The germline gives CDR1 LGHNT, CDR2 FRNRAP.

This clone occurred a few times. The rearrangement links TRBV11-3 to TRBJ2-2, with D unclear. This CDR3 is built from 12 residues. V was shortened by 3 bases and J by 7 bases, with 6 bases between the two germline ends. Germline V gene data show CDR1 as SGHNT and CDR2 as YENEEA. This chain's CDR3 is CASSLRVGELFF. In DNA form, the CDR3 reads TGTGCCAGCAGCTTGAGAGTCGGGGAGCTGTTTTTT. The variable domain in full, with the rest retrieved from reference TRBV11-3 and TRBJ2-2, is EAGVVQSPRYKIIEKKQPVAFWCNPISGHNTLYWYLQNLGQGPELLIRYENEEAVDDSQLPKDRFSAERLKGVDSTLKIQPAELGDSAVYLCASSLRVGELFFGEGSRLTVL.

This rearrangement joins TRBV28 to TRBJ1-2; D may be TRBD1 (5 bases). The CDR3 covers 14 residues. Between the trimmed V and J ends, which lost 4 bases and 4 bases, there was a span of 13 bases. Germline V gene sequence: CDR1 MDHEN, CDR2 SYDVKM. The CDR3: CASSSFRVTYGYTF. DNA of the CDR3: TGTGCCAGCAGTTCCTTCAGGGTGACCTATGGCTACACCTTC.

Only a few counts were recorded for this clone. This chain links TRBV4-3 with TRBJ2-1; the match to TRBD2 covers 8 bases. The junction had 9 bases not matched to a gene; V was cut back by 0 bases and J by 8 bases. Germline V gene data show CDR1 as LGHNA and CDR2 as YSLEER. There are 16 residues in the CDR3. CDR3 DNA: TGCGCCAGCAGCCAAGATTACGGGGGGGCCTGGTATGAGCAGTTCTTC. Translating it yields CASSQDYGGAWYEQFF.

This clone was observed a few times. The genes are TRBV6-5 and TRBJ1-1, with D possibly TRBD1 on 6 matching bases. The V end was cut by 6 bases, the J end by 4 bases, with 12 bases between. Germline assignment: CDR1 MNHEY and CDR2 SVGAGI. There are 13 residues in the CDR3. The CDR3 sequence: CASRQGLVTEAFF. The CDR3 DNA sequence: TGTGCCAGCAGACAGGGTCTCGTCACTGAAGCTTTCTTT.

J is TRBJ2-2 and V is TRBV5-4, with D perhaps TRBD2 (6 bases). Per germline, CDR1 SGHNT and CDR2 YYREEE (reference sequence). The CDR3 spans 15 residues. The ends were cut back, 4 bases at V and 0 bases at J, with 10 bases in the middle. CDR3 DNA sequence: TGTGCCAGCAGCCCTGGGACTCCGAACACCGGGGAGCTGTTTTTT. Amino acids: CASSPGTPNTGELFF. Looking up the rest from reference TRBV5-4 and TRBJ2-2 gives the full variable domain: ETGVTQSPTHLIKTRGQQVTLRCSSQSGHNTVSWYQQALGQGPQFIFQYYREEENGRGNFPPRFSGLQFPNYSSELNVNALELDDSALYLCASSPGTPNTGELFFGEGSRLTVL.

This clone showed up just a few times. The V call is TRBV15, the J call TRBJ2-1; 10 bases map to TRBD2. This CDR3 contains 17 residues. V dropped 5 bases and J dropped 2; count of bases not matched to a gene: 9. The germline V gene encodes CDR1 LNHNV and CDR2 YYDKDF (reference sequence). CDR3 DNA: TGTGCCACCAGCTCCTTCGGCACTAGCGGGACCTACAATGAGCAGTTCTTC. This translates into CATSSFGTSGTYNEQFF.

In this sample, this clone turned up a few times. The V gene is TRBV11-3, the J gene TRBJ2-5; 7 nucleotides align to TRBD1. CDR1 and CDR2 from the germline V gene are SGHNT and YENEEA. After removal of 5 bases from V and 5 bases from J, the junction contained 14 bases not matched to a gene. The CDR3 runs 16 residues. The CDR3 region has the DNA TGTGCCAGCAGCCCCTTAGCCGAGGGGGCTGGGGAGACCCAGTACTTC. Protein: CASSPLAEGAGETQYF.

A few counts support this clone. CDR3 coding DNA: TGTGCCAGCAGTCTAGCGGGAGATAACTCCTACAATGAGCAGTTCTTC. Translating it yields CASSLAGDNSYNEQFF. This chain uses TRBV28 with TRBJ2-1; 10 bases fit TRBD2. The junction had 4 bases not matched to a gene; V was cut back by 5 bases and J by 0 bases. The germline V gene has CDR1 MDHEN and CDR2 SYDVKM. The CDR3 covers 16 residues. Full variable domain (outside the CDR3, taken from reference TRBV28 and TRBJ2-1): DVKVTQSSRYLVKRTGEKVFLECVQDMDHENMFWYRQDPGLGLRLIYFSYDVKMKEKGDIPEGYSVSREKKERFSLILESASTNQTSMYLCASSLAGDNSYNEQFFGPGTRLTVL.

A few counts support this clone. This chain joins TRBV6-1 and TRBJ1-2; 7 bases match TRBD1. After removal of 4 bases from V and 3 bases from J, the junction contained 5 bases not matched to a gene. There are 14 residues in the CDR3. Per germline, CDR1 MNHNS and CDR2 SASEGT. The CDR3 nucleotides are TGTGCCAGCAGTGTGAAGGGGGCTGACTATGGCTACACCTTC. The encoded protein is CASSVKGADYGYTF.

The rearrangement links TRBV6-1 to TRBJ2-5, with TRBD1 matching 7 bases. Trimming cost V 6 bases and J 5 bases; bases outside gene matches: 6. Germline CDR1 and CDR2: MNHNS and SASEGT. The CDR3 runs to 13 residues. The CDR3 sequence is CASSARQGETQYF. CDR3 in DNA: TGTGCCAGCAGCGCCCGACAGGGTGAGACCCAGTACTTC.

This chain uses TRBV7-9 with TRBJ1-6; D is unresolved. The germline V gene encodes CDR1 SEHNR and CDR2 FQNEAQ (reference sequence). This CDR3 has 13 amino acids. Trimming took off 5 bases at V and 7 bases at J, with 9 bases between the two ends. The CDR3 is CASSPPGNSPLHF. The CDR3 DNA follows: TGTGCCAGCAGCCCCCCCGGGAATTCACCCCTCCACTTT.

The rearrangement links TRBV7-2 to TRBJ1-3; unclear D gene. CDR3 length: 11 amino acids. The V gene's germline CDR1 is SGHTA and CDR2 FQGNSA. V lost 5 bases, J lost 8 bases, and 7 bases lay in between. DNA for the CDR3: TGTGCCAGCAGCCCCGAGGACACCATATATTTT. Protein sequence: CASSPEDTIYF.

The J gene is TRBJ2-3, the V gene TRBV4-2; 8 positions match TRBD2. There are 14 residues in the CDR3. V trimming: 2 bases; J trimming: 4 bases; junction bases outside the gene matches: 2. The germline V gene has CDR1 LGHNA and CDR2 YNFKEQ. CDR3 region: CASSQNGGADTQYF. The DNA of the CDR3 is TGTGCCAGCAGCCAAAACGGGGGGGCAGATACGCAGTATTTT.

This clone was seen a handful of times. This chain connects TRBV19 to TRBJ2-1; tentative D call: TRBD1 (6 bases). The CDR3 runs to 16 residues. Trimming left V 4 bases short and J 8 bases short, with 21 bases between. CDR1 LNHDA and CDR2 SQIVND come from the germline V gene (reference sequence). The CDR3 sequence is CASSRGPWRVGDEQFF. The CDR3 region has the DNA TGTGCCAGTAGTAGGGGGCCCTGGCGGGTGGGAGATGAGCAGTTCTTC.